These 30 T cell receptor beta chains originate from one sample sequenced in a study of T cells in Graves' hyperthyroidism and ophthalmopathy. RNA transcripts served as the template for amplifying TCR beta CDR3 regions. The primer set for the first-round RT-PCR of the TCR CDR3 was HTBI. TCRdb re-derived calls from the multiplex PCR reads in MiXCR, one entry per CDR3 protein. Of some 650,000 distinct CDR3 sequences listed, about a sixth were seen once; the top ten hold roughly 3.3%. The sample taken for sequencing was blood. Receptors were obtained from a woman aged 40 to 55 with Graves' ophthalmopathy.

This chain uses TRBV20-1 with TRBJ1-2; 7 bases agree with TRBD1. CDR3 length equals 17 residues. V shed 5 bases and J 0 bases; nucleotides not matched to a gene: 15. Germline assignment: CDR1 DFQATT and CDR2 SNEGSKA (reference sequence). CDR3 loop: CSARSIGQAAANYGYTF. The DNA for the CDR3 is TGCAGTGCTCGAAGCATAGGACAGGCCGCAGCTAACTATGGCTACACCTTC.

Here the CDR3 DNA reads TGTGCCAGCAGTGAAGCAACGGGAGGGGCCTACGAGCAGTACTTC. Residues: CASSEATGGAYEQYF. The chain is built from TRBV6-1 and TRBJ2-7; 8 bases are a match to TRBD2. The CDR3 totals 15 residues. Losses at the gene ends were 0 bases for V and 2 bases for J; bases not matched to a gene: 3. Germline assignment: CDR1 MNHNS and CDR2 SASEGT.

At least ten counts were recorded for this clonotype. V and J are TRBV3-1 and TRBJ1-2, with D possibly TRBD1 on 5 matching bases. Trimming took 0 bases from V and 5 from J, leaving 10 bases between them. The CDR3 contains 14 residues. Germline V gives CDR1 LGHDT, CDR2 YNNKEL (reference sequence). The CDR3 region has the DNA TGTGCCAGCAGCCAAGACGACGGGACGTATGGCTACACCTTC. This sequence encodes CASSQDDGTYGYTF.

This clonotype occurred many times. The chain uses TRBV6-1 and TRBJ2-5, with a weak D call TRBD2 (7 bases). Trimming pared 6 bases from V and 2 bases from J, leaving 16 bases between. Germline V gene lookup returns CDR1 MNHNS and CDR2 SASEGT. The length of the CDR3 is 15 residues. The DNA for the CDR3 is TGTGCCAGCAGAAATACGGGGGGCCGACAAGAGACCCAGTACTTC. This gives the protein CASRNTGGRQETQYF.

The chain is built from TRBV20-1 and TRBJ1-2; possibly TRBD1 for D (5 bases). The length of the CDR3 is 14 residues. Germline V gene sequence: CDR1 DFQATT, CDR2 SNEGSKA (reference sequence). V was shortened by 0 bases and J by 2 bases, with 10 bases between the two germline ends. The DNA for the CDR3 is TGCAGTGCTAGAGATCGAGGGGAGAACTATGGCTACACCTTC. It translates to CSARDRGENYGYTF.

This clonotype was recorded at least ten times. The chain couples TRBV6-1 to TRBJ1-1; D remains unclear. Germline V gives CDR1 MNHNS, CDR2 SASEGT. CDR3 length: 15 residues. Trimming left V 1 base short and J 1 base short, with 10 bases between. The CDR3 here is CASSEGPEKNTEAFF. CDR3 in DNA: TGTGCCAGCAGTGAAGGGCCTGAGAAGAACACTGAAGCTTTCTTT.

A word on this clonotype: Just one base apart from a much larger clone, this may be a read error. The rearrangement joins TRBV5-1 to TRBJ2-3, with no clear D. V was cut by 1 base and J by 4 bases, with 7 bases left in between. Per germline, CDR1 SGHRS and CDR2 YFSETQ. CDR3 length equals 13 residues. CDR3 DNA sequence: TGCGCCAGCAGCTTGACCTTCGCAGATACGCAGTATTTT. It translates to CASSLTFADTQYF.

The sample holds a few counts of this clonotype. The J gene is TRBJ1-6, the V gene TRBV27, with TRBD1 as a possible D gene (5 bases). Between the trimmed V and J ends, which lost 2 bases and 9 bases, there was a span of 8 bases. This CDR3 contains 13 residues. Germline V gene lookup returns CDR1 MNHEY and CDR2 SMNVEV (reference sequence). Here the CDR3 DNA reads TGTGCCAGCAGTTTACAGGGTGGTTCACCCCTCCACTTT. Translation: CASSLQGGSPLHF.

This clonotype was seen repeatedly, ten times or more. The CDR3 region has the DNA TGTGCCAGCAGCTCCCCGATGACAGGGAAAAACATTCAGTACTTC. Translating it yields CASSSPMTGKNIQYF. J is TRBJ2-4 and V is TRBV11-3; TRBD1 agrees at 7 bases. Per germline, CDR1 SGHNT and CDR2 YENEEA. CDR3 length: 15 residues. The J segment lost 4 bases and the V segment lost 4 bases, leaving 7 bases of the junction unmatched.

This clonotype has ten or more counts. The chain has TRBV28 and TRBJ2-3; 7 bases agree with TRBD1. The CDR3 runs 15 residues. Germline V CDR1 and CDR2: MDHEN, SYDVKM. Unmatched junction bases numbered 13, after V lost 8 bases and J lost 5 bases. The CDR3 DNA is TGTGCCAGCGATATGGGACAGTCCCAAGGAGATACGCAGTATTTT. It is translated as CASDMGQSQGDTQYF. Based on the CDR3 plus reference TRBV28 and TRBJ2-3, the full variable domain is DVKVTQSSRYLVKRTGEKVFLECVQDMDHENMFWYRQDPGLGLRLIYFSYDVKMKEKGDIPEGYSVSREKKERFSLILESASTNQTSMYLCASDMGQSQGDTQYFGPGTRLTVL.

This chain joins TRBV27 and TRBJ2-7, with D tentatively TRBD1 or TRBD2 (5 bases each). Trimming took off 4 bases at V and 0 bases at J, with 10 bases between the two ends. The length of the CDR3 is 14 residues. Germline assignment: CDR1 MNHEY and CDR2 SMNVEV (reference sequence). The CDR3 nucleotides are TGTGCCAGCAGTTCCGCCGGGACCTCCTACGAGCAGTACTTC. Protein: CASSSAGTSYEQYF.

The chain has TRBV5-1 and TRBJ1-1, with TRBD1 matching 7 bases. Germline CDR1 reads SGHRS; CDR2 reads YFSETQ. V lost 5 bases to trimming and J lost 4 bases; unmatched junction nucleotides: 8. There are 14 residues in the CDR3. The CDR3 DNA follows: TGCGCCAGCAGACCGACAGGGTTTCGCACTGAAGCTTTCTTT. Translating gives CASRPTGFRTEAFF.

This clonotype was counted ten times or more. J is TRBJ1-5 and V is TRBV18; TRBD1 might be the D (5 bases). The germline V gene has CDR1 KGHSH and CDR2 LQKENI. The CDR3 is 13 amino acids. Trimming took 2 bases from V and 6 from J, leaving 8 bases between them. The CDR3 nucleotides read TGTGCCAGCTCACCAGGGGCGGGTCAGCCCCAGCATTTT. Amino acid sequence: CASSPGAGQPQHF.

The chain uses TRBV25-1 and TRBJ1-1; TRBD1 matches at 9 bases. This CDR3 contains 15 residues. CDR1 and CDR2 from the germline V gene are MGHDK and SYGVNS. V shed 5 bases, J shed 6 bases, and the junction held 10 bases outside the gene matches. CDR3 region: CASSPWTGDVAEAFF. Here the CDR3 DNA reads TGTGCCAGCAGTCCCTGGACAGGGGATGTCGCTGAAGCTTTCTTT.

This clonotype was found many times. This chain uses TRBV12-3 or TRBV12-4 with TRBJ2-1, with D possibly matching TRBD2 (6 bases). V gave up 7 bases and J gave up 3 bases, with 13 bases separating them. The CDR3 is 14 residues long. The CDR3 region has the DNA TGTGCCAGCAAGGAGGGGACCTTCTACAATGAGCAGTTCTTC. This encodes CASKEGTFYNEQFF.

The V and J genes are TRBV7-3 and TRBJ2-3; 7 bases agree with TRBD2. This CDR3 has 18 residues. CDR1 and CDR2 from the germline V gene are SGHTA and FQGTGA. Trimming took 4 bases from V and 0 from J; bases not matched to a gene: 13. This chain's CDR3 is CASSSPAGALTSTDTQYF. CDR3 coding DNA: TGTGCCAGCAGCTCCCCCGCGGGAGCTTTAACTAGCACAGATACGCAGTATTTT.

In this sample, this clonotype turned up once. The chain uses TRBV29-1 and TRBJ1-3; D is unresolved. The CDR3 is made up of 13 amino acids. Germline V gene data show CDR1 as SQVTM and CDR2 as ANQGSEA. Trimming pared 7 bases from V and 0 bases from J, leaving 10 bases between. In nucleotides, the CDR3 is TGCAGCGGCGCAACAGACTCTGGAAACACCATATATTTT. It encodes CSGATDSGNTIYF.

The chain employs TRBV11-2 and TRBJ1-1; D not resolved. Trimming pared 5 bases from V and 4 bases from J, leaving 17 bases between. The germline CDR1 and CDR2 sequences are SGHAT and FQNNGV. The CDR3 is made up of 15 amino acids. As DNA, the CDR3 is TGTGCCAGCAGCCGCGACCTGGCCGCGGGCACTGAAGCTTTCTTT. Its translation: CASSRDLAAGTEAFF.

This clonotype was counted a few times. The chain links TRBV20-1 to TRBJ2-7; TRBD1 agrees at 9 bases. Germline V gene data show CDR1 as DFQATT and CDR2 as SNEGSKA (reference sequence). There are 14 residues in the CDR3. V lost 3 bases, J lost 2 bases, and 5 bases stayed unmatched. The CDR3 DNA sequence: TGCAGTGCTAGTGCCGGGACAGGGACCTACGAGCAGTACTTC. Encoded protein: CSASAGTGTYEQYF.

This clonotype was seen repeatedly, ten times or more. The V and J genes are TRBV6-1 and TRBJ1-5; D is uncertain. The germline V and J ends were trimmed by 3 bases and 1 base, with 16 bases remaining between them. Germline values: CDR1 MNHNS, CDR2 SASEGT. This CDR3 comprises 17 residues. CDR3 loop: CASSDRASPGSNQPQHF. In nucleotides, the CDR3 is TGTGCCAGCAGTGACCGGGCCTCCCCTGGGAGCAATCAGCCCCAGCATTTT.

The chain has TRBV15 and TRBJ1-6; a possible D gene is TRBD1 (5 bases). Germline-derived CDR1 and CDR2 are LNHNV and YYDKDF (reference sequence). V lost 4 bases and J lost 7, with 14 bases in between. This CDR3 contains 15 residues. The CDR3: CATSTGVWGNSPLHF. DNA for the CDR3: TGTGCCACCAGCACCGGGGTCTGGGGGAATTCACCCCTCCACTTT.

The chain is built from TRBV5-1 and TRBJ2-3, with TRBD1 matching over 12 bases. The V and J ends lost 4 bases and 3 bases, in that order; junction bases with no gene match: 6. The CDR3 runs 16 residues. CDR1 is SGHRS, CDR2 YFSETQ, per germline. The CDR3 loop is CASSRGQGARTDTQYF. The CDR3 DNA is TGCGCCAGCAGCAGGGGACAGGGGGCGCGAACAGATACGCAGTATTTT.

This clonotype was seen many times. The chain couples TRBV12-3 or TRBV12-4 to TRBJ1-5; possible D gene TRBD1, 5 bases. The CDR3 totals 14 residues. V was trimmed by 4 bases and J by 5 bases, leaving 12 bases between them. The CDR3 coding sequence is TGTGCCAGCAGTTATCGAGGGGATTATCAGCCCCAGCATTTT. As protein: CASSYRGDYQPQHF.

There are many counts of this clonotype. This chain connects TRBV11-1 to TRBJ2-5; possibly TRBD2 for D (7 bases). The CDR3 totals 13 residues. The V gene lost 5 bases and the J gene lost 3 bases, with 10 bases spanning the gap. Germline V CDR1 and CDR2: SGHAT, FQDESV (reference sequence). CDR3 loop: CASSPGGEETQYF. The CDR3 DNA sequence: TGTGCCAGCAGCCCGGGGGGCGAAGAGACCCAGTACTTC. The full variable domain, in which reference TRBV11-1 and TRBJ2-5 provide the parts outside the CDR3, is EAEVAQSPRYKITEKSQAVAFWCDPISGHATLYWYRQILGQGPELLVQFQDESVVDDSQLPKDRFSAERLKGVDSTLKIQPAELGDSAMYLCASSPGGEETQYFGPGTRLLVL.

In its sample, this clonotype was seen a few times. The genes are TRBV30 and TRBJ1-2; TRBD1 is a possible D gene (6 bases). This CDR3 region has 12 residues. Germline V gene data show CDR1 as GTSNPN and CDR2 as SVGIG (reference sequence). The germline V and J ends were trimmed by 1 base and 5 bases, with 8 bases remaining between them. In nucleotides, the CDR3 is TGTGCCTGGAGTGCACAGGGTTATGGCTACACCTTC. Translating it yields CAWSAQGYGYTF. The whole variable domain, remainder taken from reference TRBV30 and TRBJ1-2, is SQTIHQWPATLVQPVGSPLSLECTVEGTSNPNLYWYRQAAGRGLQLLFYSVGIGQISSEVPQNLSASRPQDRQFILSSKKLLLSDSGFYLCAWSAQGYGYTFGSGTRLTVV.

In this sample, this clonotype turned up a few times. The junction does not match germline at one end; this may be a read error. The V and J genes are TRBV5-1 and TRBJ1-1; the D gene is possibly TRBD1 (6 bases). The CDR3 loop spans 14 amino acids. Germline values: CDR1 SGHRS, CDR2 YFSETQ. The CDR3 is CASSMDSPNTGAFF. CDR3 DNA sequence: TGCGCCAGCAGCATGGACAGTCCGAACACTGGAGCTTTCTTT.

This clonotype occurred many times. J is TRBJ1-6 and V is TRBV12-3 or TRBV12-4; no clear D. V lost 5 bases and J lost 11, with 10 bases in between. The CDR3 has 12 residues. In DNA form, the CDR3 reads TGTGCCAGCAGTCAAGACGTCGCACCCCTCCACTTT. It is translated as CASSQDVAPLHF.

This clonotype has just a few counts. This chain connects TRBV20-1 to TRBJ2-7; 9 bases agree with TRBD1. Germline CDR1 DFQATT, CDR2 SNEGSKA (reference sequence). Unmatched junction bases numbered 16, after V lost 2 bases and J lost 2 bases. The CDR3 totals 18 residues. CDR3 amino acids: CSARPSGQGVEFPYEQYF. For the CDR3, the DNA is TGCAGTGCTAGACCATCGGGACAGGGAGTAGAATTCCCCTACGAGCAGTACTTC.

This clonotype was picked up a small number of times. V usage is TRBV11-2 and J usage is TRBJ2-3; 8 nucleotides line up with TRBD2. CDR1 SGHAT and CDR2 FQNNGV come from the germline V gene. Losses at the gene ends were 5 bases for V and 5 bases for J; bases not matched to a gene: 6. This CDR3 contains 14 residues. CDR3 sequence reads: CASSPTTSVDTQYF. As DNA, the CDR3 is TGTGCCAGCAGCCCCACGACTAGCGTAGATACGCAGTATTTT.

The CDR3 loop reads CASSRRGGGADTQYF. The CDR3 DNA follows: TGTGCCAGCAGCCGAAGAGGGGGGGGGGCAGATACGCAGTATTTT. The chain is built from TRBV7-8 and TRBJ2-3; perhaps TRBD2 as D (7 bases). Germline V gene data show CDR1 as SGHVS and CDR2 as FQNEAQ. Trimming took off 5 bases at V and 4 bases at J, with 16 bases between the two ends. This CDR3 is built from 15 residues.